The 18 T cell receptor beta chains in this list originate from one sample, sequenced in a study of blood T cell repertoires in COVID-19. Some clones are missing from TCRdb's copy, which holds only in-frame ones; the method was immunoSEQ multiplex PCR. The sample has fewer than 200,000 clones, 88% seen once. What was sequenced was peripheral blood. Source of these receptors: a man aged 35 to 55 with active or convalescent COVID-19.

The V gene is TRBV27, the J gene TRBJ2-3; TRBD2 agrees at 8 bases. This CDR3 is 20 amino acids long. V lost 7 bases to trimming and J lost 2 bases; unmatched junction nucleotides: 23. Per germline, CDR1 MNHEY and CDR2 SMNVEV (reference sequence). The CDR3 loop is CASKGLTSGGRKTPTDTQYF. The CDR3 DNA is TGTGCCAGCAAAGGCTTAACGTCGGGCGGGAGGAAAACCCCCACAGATACGCAGTATTTT.

This chain connects TRBV9 to TRBJ1-4; 9 bases line up with TRBD1. Losses at the gene ends were 3 bases for V and 8 bases for J; bases not matched to a gene: 8. The CDR3 extends over 15 amino acids. CDR1 is SGDLS and CDR2 is YYNGEE in the germline V gene. The CDR3 reads CASSEQGANPEKLFF. The CDR3 DNA reads TGTGCCAGCAGCGAACAGGGGGCGAATCCCGAAAAACTGTTTTTT.

The chain has TRBV6-5 and TRBJ1-2; 9 nucleotides align to TRBD1. This CDR3 contains 15 residues. Looked up from germline, CDR1 is MNHEY and CDR2 is SVGAGI. The junction had 14 bases not matched to a gene; V was cut back by 5 bases and J by 10 bases. DNA for the CDR3: TGTGCCAGCAGTAACCGTCGGGACAGGGTGGGCGTCTACACCTTC. It yields the protein CASSNRRDRVGVYTF.

The rearrangement joins TRBV5-1 to TRBJ2-7, with a weak D call TRBD2 (5 bases). In germline, CDR1 is SGHRS, CDR2 YFSETQ. Trimming pared 7 bases from V and 0 bases from J, leaving 11 bases between. This CDR3 is built from 13 residues. The CDR3 nucleotides read TGCGCCAGCGGCAACGGGATCTCCTACGAGCAGTACTTC. It codes for CASGNGISYEQYF.

The chain joins TRBV27 to TRBJ1-2, with D tentatively TRBD1 (5 bases). V dropped 3 bases and J dropped 6 bases, with 14 bases sitting between them. Germline CDR1 and CDR2: MNHEY and SMNVEV (reference sequence). The CDR3 has 14 amino acids. This chain's CDR3 is CASSFNRGVNGYTF. In DNA form, the CDR3 reads TGTGCCAGCAGTTTTAATAGGGGCGTGAATGGCTACACCTTC.

The CDR3 DNA sequence: TGTGCCTGGACCCACAGGGCATCTTCAAGGGGGGCCAACGTCCTGACTTTC. It specifies CAWTHRASSRGANVLTF. The chain combines TRBV30 with TRBJ2-6; D perhaps matches TRBD1 (6 bases). Germline V lookup: CDR1 GTSNPN, CDR2 SVGIG (reference sequence). The CDR3 loop spans 17 amino acids. Trimming pared 4 bases from V and 4 bases from J, leaving 20 bases between.

The chain joins TRBV19 to TRBJ1-4, with 7 bases lining up with TRBD1. The V gene's germline CDR1 is LNHDA and CDR2 SQIVND (reference sequence). The CDR3 is 14 residues long. The J segment lost 5 bases and the V segment lost 7 bases, leaving 7 bases of the junction unmatched. CDR3 sequence reads: CASTNRGKNEKLFF. CDR3 nucleotides: TGTGCCAGTACTAACAGGGGTAAAAATGAAAAACTGTTTTTT.

The CDR3 region is CASSRTGEEQYF. The CDR3 coding sequence is TGCGCCAGCAGCCGAACAGGGGAAGAGCAGTACTTC. V is TRBV4-1 and J is TRBJ2-7; 7 bases fit TRBD1. The germline V gene encodes CDR1 MGHRA and CDR2 YSYEKL. CDR3 size: 12 residues. The trim removed 4 bases at V and 7 bases at J, leaving 4 bases unmatched.

Here the CDR3 DNA reads TGTGCCATCAGCTTGACAGGGGAGAACACAGATACGCAGTATTTT. Its translation: CAISLTGENTDTQYF. The rearrangement uses TRBV10-3 and TRBJ2-3; TRBD1 agrees at 8 bases. The CDR3 totals 15 residues. V lost 6 bases, J lost 2 bases, and 7 bases stayed unmatched. Germline CDR1 reads ENHRY; CDR2 reads SYGVKD.

The genes are TRBV6-5 and TRBJ1-4, with TRBD1 identical over 7 bases. V lost 8 bases and J lost 6; bases outside the gene matches: 9. CDR3 length equals 14 residues. The germline V gene encodes CDR1 MNHEY and CDR2 SVGAGI. Here the CDR3 DNA reads TGTGCCAGCTTTCGGGCAGGGGGATATGAAAAACTGTTTTTT. Residues: CASFRAGGYEKLFF.

Note on this clone: At one of its ends the junction is not consistent with the germline gene, which may arise from a read error. V usage is TRBV24-1 and J usage is TRBJ1-1, with D maybe TRBD1 (6 bases). There are 14 residues in the CDR3. Germline CDR1 and CDR2: KGHDR and SFDVKD. The CDR3 region is CATSDLSGGAEAFF. The DNA for the CDR3 is TGTGCCACCAGTGATTTGTCCGGGGGGGCTGAGGCTTTCTTT.

The genes are TRBV7-2 and TRBJ2-3, with D maybe TRBD1 (5 bases). The CDR3 covers 13 residues. Germline values: CDR1 SGHTA, CDR2 FQGNSA. Trimming stripped 1 base from V and 4 bases from J, with 6 bases between. CDR3 sequence reads: CASSLGQSDTQYF. The CDR3 DNA follows: TGTGCCAGCAGCTTAGGACAGTCAGATACGCAGTATTTT.

The chain is built from TRBV5-1 and TRBJ1-2; 8 bases agree with TRBD1. The CDR3 has 15 residues. Trimming cost V 5 bases and J 4 bases; bases outside gene matches: 10. CDR1 is SGHRS and CDR2 is YFSETQ in the germline V gene. In DNA, the CDR3 is TGCGCCAGCAGGGATCCCACAGGGGGAACCTATGGCTACACCTTC. Translated: CASRDPTGGTYGYTF.

The chain uses TRBV1 and TRBJ2-1; the DNA was not compared with TRBD2, the D call given in the table. TRBV1 is listed as a pseudogene. The CDR3 runs to 17 residues. CDR3 DNA: TGCACCAGCAGCCACAAGACTAGCGGGAGGGCCTACAATGAGCAGTTCTTC. Its protein product is CTSSHKTSGRAYNEQFF.

The V call is TRBV7-2, the J call TRBJ1-2; D call uncertain. The CDR3 length is 14 residues. Germline loops: CDR1 SGHTA, CDR2 FQGNSA. V was pared by 1 base and J by 2 bases, with 8 bases between. CDR3 residues: CASSLDSGNYGYTF. CDR3 in DNA: TGTGCCAGCAGCTTAGACAGTGGGAACTATGGCTACACCTTC.

V gene TRBV19 combines with J gene TRBJ1-2; 8 bases fit TRBD1. J lost 0 bases, V lost 6 bases, and 3 bases had no gene match. Per germline, CDR1 LNHDA and CDR2 SQIVND (reference sequence). This CDR3 is built from 14 residues. The CDR3 loop reads CASRKTGANYGYTF. CDR3 bases: TGTGCCAGTAGGAAGACAGGGGCTAACTATGGCTACACCTTC.

The chain joins TRBV5-1 to TRBJ1-6, with a tentative D call TRBD1 (5 bases). V lost 4 bases and J 7 bases, leaving 12 bases between the germline ends. The CDR3 has 14 amino acids. CDR1 is SGHRS, CDR2 YFSETQ, per germline. The CDR3 here is CASSRAGLNSPLHF. The CDR3 DNA is TGCGCCAGCAGCCGCGCAGGGCTGAATTCACCCCTCCACTTT.

The rearrangement uses TRBV11-2 and TRBJ2-1; possibly TRBD2 for D (7 bases). The germline V gene encodes CDR1 SGHAT and CDR2 FQNNGV. Deletions cut 8 bases from V and 5 bases from J, with 22 bases between. This CDR3 is built from 16 residues. The CDR3 loop is CASGPGGSRSDNEQFF. CDR3 nucleotide sequence: TGTGCCAGCGGCCCGGGGGGCTCTAGGTCTGACAATGAGCAGTTCTTC.